This T cell receptor (beta chain) was obtained from a study of shared clonotypes between healthy human individuals. Study background: There were three CD4 naive, three CD4 memory, two CD8 naive and one CD8 memory plates per donor.

Findings and limits, study-wide: Generation probabilities were higher for clonotypes shared across all four sorted-subset donors than for unshared ones.

From germline, CDR1 is SGHAT and CDR2 FQNNGV. The CDR3 length is 16 residues. The V gene lost 0 bases and the J gene lost 2 bases, with 14 bases spanning the gap. Profiling relied on immunoSEQ multiplex PCR, and the TCRdb table lists in-frame clones only, not all of them. The table shows about 2.3 million clones, with 85% to 95% occurring only once. With respect to this clone: The antigen is unknown.

This chain joins TRBV11-2 and TRBJ2-7; maybe TRBD2 (5 bases). This TCR came from a man aged 18 to 30 in good health. Some clones in this sample may be carry-over from other donors' samples. The sample consisted of naive CD4+ T cells from PBMCs. Subset indicated: CD45RA+ positively selected. This CDR3 is CASSLDTSRSPYEQYF. Written as DNA, the CDR3 is TGTGCCAGCAGCTTAGACACTAGTAGGTCCCCCTACGAGCAGTACTTC.